These 11 T cell receptor beta chains originate from one sample sequenced in a study of blood T cells in healthy people across ages. A second PCR of 7 to 11 cycles used a sample-barcoded 5' primer and a J-beta primer mix. TCRdb analysed the 5' RACE reads with MiXCR anew, one entry per CDR3 protein. The sample includes approximately 940,000 distinct CDR3 sequences, around 48% of them seen just once. The sample taken for sequencing was blood. These receptor sequences come from a man aged 25-45 years in good health.

This clonotype appeared a few times. The gene calls are TRBV20-1 and TRBJ2-3, with D unresolved. This CDR3 contains 12 residues. CDR1 is DFQATT, CDR2 SNEGSKA, per germline (reference sequence). Trimming took off 3 bases at V and 3 bases at J, with 7 bases between the two ends. The chain's CDR3 is CSARWFTDTQYF. The CDR3 nucleotides are TGCAGTGCTAGGTGGTTTACAGATACGCAGTATTTT.

This chain connects TRBV24-1 to TRBJ2-5; 9 positions agree with TRBD1. V shed 7 bases, J shed 11 bases, and the junction held 13 bases outside the gene matches. This CDR3 spans 14 amino acids. Per germline, CDR1 KGHDR and CDR2 SFDVKD. CDR3 region: CATSQGGQGEQQYF. CDR3 DNA: TGTGCCACCAGCCAGGGGGGACAGGGCGAGCAGCAGTACTTC.

The chain uses TRBV20-1 and TRBJ1-4, with a tentative D call TRBD1 (6 bases). Per germline, CDR1 DFQATT and CDR2 SNEGSKA (reference sequence). This CDR3 region has 14 residues. Deletions cut 0 bases from V and 4 bases from J, with 9 bases between. CDR3 residues: CSAREGGVNEKLFF. The CDR3 nucleotides are TGCAGTGCTAGAGAAGGGGGGGTTAATGAAAAACTGTTTTTT.

This chain links TRBV6-1 with TRBJ2-1, with D unclear. V was shortened by 8 bases and J by 8 bases, with 13 bases between the two germline ends. Germline lookup yields CDR1 MNHNS and CDR2 SASEGT. CDR3 length: 12 amino acids. DNA for the CDR3: TGTGCCAGCGGTGGTACCCTCGATGAGCAGTTCTTC. It yields the protein CASGGTLDEQFF.

The sample holds one count of this clonotype. The chain is built from TRBV6-5 and TRBJ2-1, with D perhaps given as TRBD1 or TRBD2 (5 bases each). CDR3 length: 16 residues. Deletions cut 6 bases from V and 3 bases from J, with 18 bases between. The germline V gene has CDR1 MNHEY and CDR2 SVGAGI. In DNA, the CDR3 is TGTGCCAGCAGGGTAACCGGGGCAGGGATCTACAATGAGCAGTTCTTC. Translation: CASRVTGAGIYNEQFF.

The V and J genes are TRBV10-3 and TRBJ2-5, with 7 bases matching TRBD1. The junction had 6 bases not matched to a gene; V was cut back by 9 bases and J by 5 bases. The CDR3 has 12 residues. The germline CDR1 and CDR2 sequences are ENHRY and SYGVKD. The CDR3 protein is CAIQGLGETQYF. The CDR3 nucleotides read TGTGCCATACAGGGGTTGGGGGAGACCCAGTACTTC.

The chain carries TRBV12-3 or TRBV12-4 and TRBJ2-2; 11 bases fit TRBD2. There are 15 residues in the CDR3. With V trimmed by 8 bases and J by 4 bases, 6 bases remained unmatched. CDR3 protein: CASQTGLAATGELFF. CDR3 DNA sequence: TGTGCCAGCCAAACGGGACTAGCGGCCACCGGGGAGCTGTTTTTT.

This clonotype has only a few counts. This chain links TRBV4-1 with TRBJ2-7, with TRBD1 as a possible D gene (5 bases). Germline V gives CDR1 MGHRA, CDR2 YSYEKL. This CDR3 has 16 residues. The V end was cut by 1 base, the J end by 0 bases, with 13 bases between. The CDR3 DNA sequence: TGCGCCAGCAGCCAAGTGAAGACAGCGAACTCCTACGAGCAGTACTTC. Protein: CASSQVKTANSYEQYF.

Details on this clonotype: The junction shows a germline mismatch at one end, possibly a read error. The V and J genes are TRBV10-3 and TRBJ2-5; D may be TRBD2 (5 bases). The DNA end is more similar to TRBJ2-7, so the J call may be wrong. Germline V gene data show CDR1 as ENHRY and CDR2 as SYGVKD. The CDR3 is 12 residues long. The CDR3 sequence is CVISESGYEQYF. CDR3 coding DNA: TGTGTCATCAGTGAGTCGGGATACGAGCAGTACTTC.

The table lists this clonotype with a few counts. The chain joins TRBV12-3 or TRBV12-4 to TRBJ2-7; D is perhaps TRBD1 or TRBD2 (7 bases each). Trimming shortened V by 8 bases and J by 4 bases, and 24 bases separated the two germline ends. The CDR3 consists of 16 residues. CDR3 sequence: CASGGAPGTVIYEQYF. The CDR3 region has the DNA TGTGCCAGCGGGGGGGCACCCGGGACAGTGATTTACGAGCAGTACTTC.

This chain links TRBV24-1 with TRBJ2-2; TRBD2 is a possible D gene (5 bases). Trimming removed 1 base at V and 1 base at J, with 9 bases between. The CDR3 has 16 residues. Germline CDR1 KGHDR, CDR2 SFDVKD. In nucleotides, the CDR3 is TGTGCCACCAGTGATTTAACGGACTTGAACACCGGGGAGCTGTTTTTT. Encoded protein: CATSDLTDLNTGELFF.